These 30 T cell receptor beta chains were sequenced from one sample in a study of cytomegalovirus exposure and HLA in healthy donors. It was with 60 Vbeta and 13 Jbeta primers that the PCR ran. Some clones are missing from TCRdb's copy, which holds only in-frame ones; the method was immunoSEQ multiplex PCR. Of 200,000 or so clones listed, approximately 79% were seen once; the top ten hold roughly 0.22%. The sequenced sample consisted of PBMCs. These TCRs come from a girl aged 2-10 years in good health and CMV-seronegative.

This clone was detected a few times. The chain employs TRBV7-9 and TRBJ1-1; no clear D gene. The CDR3 is made up of 13 amino acids. Trimming left V 2 bases short and J 2 bases short, with 6 bases between. Per germline, CDR1 SEHNR and CDR2 FQNEAQ (reference sequence). The CDR3 loop reads CASSLPLNTEAFF. The CDR3 nucleotides read TGTGCCAGCAGCTTACCGCTAAACACTGAAGCTTTCTTT. Together with reference TRBV7-9 and TRBJ1-1, the CDR3 gives the full variable domain: DTGVSQNPRHKITKRGQNVTFRCDPISEHNRLYWYRQTLGQGPEFLTYFQNEAQLEKSRLLSDRFSAERPKGSFSTLEIQRTEQGDSAMYLCASSLPLNTEAFFGQGTRLTVV.

Points on this clone: The same CDR3 is also encoded by other DNA sequences in this sample. This rearrangement joins TRBV30 to TRBJ1-1, with D tentatively TRBD1 (5 bases). Looked up from germline, CDR1 is GTSNPN and CDR2 is SVGIG (reference sequence). The CDR3 consists of 12 residues. Trimming pared 5 bases from V and 0 bases from J, leaving 7 bases between. In DNA, the CDR3 is TGTGCCTGGGACAGACTGAACACTGAAGCTTTCTTT. This gives the protein CAWDRLNTEAFF.

The chain uses TRBV7-9 and TRBJ2-5, with 7 positions matching TRBD1. The ends lost 1 base at V and 5 bases at J; junction bases unmatched: 16. The CDR3 covers 18 residues. Germline values: CDR1 SEHNR, CDR2 FQNEAQ (reference sequence). This CDR3 reads CASSLGSGGPPAGETQYF. As DNA, the CDR3 is TGTGCCAGCAGCTTAGGTTCAGGGGGTCCACCAGCAGGGGAGACCCAGTACTTC.

The V gene is TRBV5-6, the J gene TRBJ1-1; 7 bases are shared with TRBD1. Germline V gene sequence: CDR1 SGHDT, CDR2 YYEEEE. Unmatched junction bases numbered 7, after V lost 2 bases and J lost 3 bases. This CDR3 region has 15 residues. CDR3 sequence reads: CASSFTGDPYTEAFF. CDR3 sequence (DNA): TGTGCCAGCAGCTTTACAGGGGATCCGTACACTGAAGCTTTCTTT. Based on the CDR3 plus reference TRBV5-6 and TRBJ1-1, the full variable domain is DAGVTQSPTHLIKTRGQQVTLRCSPKSGHDTVSWYQQALGQGPQFIFQYYEEEERQRGNFPDRFSGHQFPNYSSELNVNALLLGDSALYLCASSFTGDPYTEAFFGQGTRLTVV.

This chain connects TRBV19 to TRBJ1-6, with 7 positions matching TRBD1. Germline-derived CDR1 and CDR2 are LNHDA and SQIVND (reference sequence). V shed 3 bases, J shed 9 bases, and the junction held 14 bases outside the gene matches. CDR3 length equals 17 residues. As DNA, the CDR3 is TGTGCCAGTAGTATTCGGTATAAAACAGGGGTGACTTCACCCCTCCACTTT. The encoded protein is CASSIRYKTGVTSPLHF.

This chain uses TRBV28 with TRBJ1-3; 7 bases are a match to TRBD1. CDR1 and CDR2 (germline): MDHEN, SYDVKM. The ends lost 5 bases at V and 8 bases at J; junction bases unmatched: 9. The CDR3 contains 14 residues. CDR3 region: CASSEDRVRYTIYF. The CDR3, as DNA: TGTGCCAGCAGTGAAGACAGGGTTAGATACACCATATATTTT.

J is TRBJ2-5 and V is TRBV6-4; 9 bases map to TRBD2. This CDR3 has 15 residues. Germline-derived CDR1 and CDR2 are MRHNA and SNTAGT. After removal of 1 base from V and 5 bases from J, the junction contained 5 bases not matched to a gene. The CDR3 loop reads CASSDLAGARETQYF. The CDR3 DNA reads TGTGCCAGCAGTGACTTAGCGGGGGCGAGGGAGACCCAGTACTTC.

The chain combines TRBV7-8 with TRBJ1-1; D not certain. Germline-derived CDR1 and CDR2 are SGHVS and FQNEAQ. This CDR3 has 14 residues. The V end lost 5 bases, the J end lost 3 bases, and 13 bases lay between the germline ends. The chain's CDR3 is CASSPGEGYTEAFF. The CDR3 DNA reads TGTGCCAGCAGCCCCGGCGAGGGTTACACTGAAGCTTTCTTT.

This clone was detected only a few times. The CDR3 reads CASRDRGTDTQYF. CDR3 coding DNA: TGTGCCAGCAGAGACAGGGGTACAGATACGCAGTATTTT. This sequence joins TRBV6-4 and TRBJ2-3, with TRBD1 matching over 8 bases. Trimming took 6 bases from V and 3 from J; bases not matched to a gene: 2. Per germline, CDR1 MRHNA and CDR2 SNTAGT. This CDR3 comprises 13 residues.

The chain joins TRBV11-2 to TRBJ1-1; 7 bases map to TRBD1. Germline trimming cut 1 base from V and 3 bases from J; bases unmatched to any gene: 2. The CDR3 has 14 residues. Per germline, CDR1 SGHAT and CDR2 FQNNGV. The CDR3 DNA reads as TGTGCCAGCAGCTTAGGGGACAGTTACACTGAAGCTTTCTTT. This translates into CASSLGDSYTEAFF.

Concerning this clone itself: Within the sample, other DNA sequences also encode this same CDR3. The genes are TRBV27 and TRBJ2-7; D might be TRBD2 (5 bases). V was pared by 3 bases and J by 2 bases, with 8 bases between. Germline-derived CDR1 and CDR2 are MNHEY and SMNVEV (reference sequence). This CDR3 region has 13 residues. CDR3 sequence: CASSFGKTYEQYF. The CDR3 coding sequence is TGTGCCAGCAGTTTCGGGAAGACCTACGAGCAGTACTTC.

The chain employs TRBV10-3 and TRBJ1-3; no firm D call. Germline lookup yields CDR1 ENHRY and CDR2 SYGVKD. Trimming took 10 bases from V and 0 from J, leaving 16 bases between them. The CDR3 runs to 15 residues. The CDR3 DNA reads TGTGCCACCCAACTTTCCACTAACTCTGGAAACACCATATATTTT. Translated: CATQLSTNSGNTIYF.

The rearrangement joins TRBV29-1 to TRBJ1-2; TRBD1 is a possible D gene (5 bases). The germline V and J ends were trimmed by 0 bases and 2 bases, with 7 bases remaining between them. Germline V gives CDR1 SQVTM, CDR2 ANQGSEA. The CDR3 is made up of 13 amino acids. The CDR3 nucleotides read TGCAGCGTTGAAGACAGGGAAAACTATGGCTACACCTTC. Its translation is CSVEDRENYGYTF.

The V gene is TRBV30, the J gene TRBJ1-4; TRBD1 is a possible D gene (5 bases). Trimming left V 2 bases short and J 8 bases short, with 15 bases between. Germline CDR1 reads GTSNPN; CDR2 reads SVGIG (reference sequence). The length of the CDR3 is 14 residues. The CDR3 is CAWSRGGRSEKLFF. In DNA form, the CDR3 reads TGTGCCTGGAGTCGGGGCGGGAGGTCCGAAAAACTGTTTTTT.

The chain employs TRBV5-1 and TRBJ2-3; 8 bases are shared with TRBD2. Germline trimming cut 4 bases from V and 1 base from J; bases unmatched to any gene: 5. The CDR3 length is 15 residues. Germline V gene sequence: CDR1 SGHRS, CDR2 YFSETQ. The DNA for the CDR3 is TGCGCCAGCAGCAATAGCGGGATCCGCACAGATACGCAGTATTTT. This encodes CASSNSGIRTDTQYF.

The sample holds one count of this clone. The genes are TRBV7-9 and TRBJ2-7; 10 nucleotides match TRBD2. The CDR3 has 18 residues. Trimming took 4 bases from V and 3 from J; bases not matched to a gene: 15. The germline V gene has CDR1 SEHNR and CDR2 FQNEAQ (reference sequence). CDR3 residues: CASSSSLGASGSGYEQYF. CDR3 DNA: TGTGCCAGCAGCTCATCCTTGGGGGCTAGCGGGAGTGGCTACGAGCAGTACTTC.

This clone was seen only a few times. The genes are TRBV13 and TRBJ1-4; weak D call: TRBD1 (5 bases). The CDR3 consists of 15 residues. V gave up 2 bases and J gave up 8 bases, with 15 bases separating them. Germline lookup yields CDR1 PRHDT and CDR2 FYEKMQ (reference sequence). The CDR3 protein is CASSLTRTGDEKLFF. CDR3 DNA sequence: TGTGCCAGCAGCTTAACGCGGACGGGGGACGAAAAACTGTTTTTT.

This chain connects TRBV7-9 to TRBJ2-7, with D possibly TRBD2 on 5 matching bases. The CDR3 loop spans 15 amino acids. Deletions cut 2 bases from V and 6 bases from J, with 17 bases between. The germline V gene has CDR1 SEHNR and CDR2 FQNEAQ (reference sequence). The CDR3 here is CASSLTIGLLAEQYF. As DNA, the CDR3 is TGTGCCAGCAGCTTAACTATCGGTCTTCTAGCCGAGCAGTACTTC.

This clone was observed a few times. This chain links TRBV9 with TRBJ1-6; D not certain. V was pared by 7 bases and J by 5 bases, with 13 bases between. The germline V gene has CDR1 SGDLS and CDR2 YYNGEE. The CDR3 contains 14 residues. The CDR3 is CASAFEANNSPLHF. In DNA, the CDR3 is TGTGCCAGCGCCTTTGAAGCCAATAATTCACCCCTCCACTTT.

The rearrangement uses TRBV5-1 and TRBJ2-5, with 9 bases that match TRBD2. Trimming removed 3 bases from V and 2 bases from J; junction bases left unmatched: 2. Germline V gene lookup returns CDR1 SGHRS and CDR2 YFSETQ. CDR3 size: 14 residues. In DNA, the CDR3 is TGCGCCAGCAGCTGGACTAGCGCTCAAGAGACCCAGTACTTC. Translating gives CASSWTSAQETQYF.

CDR3 sequence: CASSGQRVSGNTIYF. The CDR3 DNA is TGTGCCAGCAGTGGACAGCGAGTCTCTGGAAACACCATATATTTT. The chain has TRBV6-5 and TRBJ1-3; possible D gene TRBD1, 6 bases. Trimming cost V 5 bases and J 0 bases, with 11 bases left between them. This CDR3 region has 15 residues. Germline CDR1 reads MNHEY; CDR2 reads SVGAGI.

CDR3 coding DNA: TGTGCCAGCAGACCAGGGACAAGTGGCTACACCTTC. Its protein product is CASRPGTSGYTF. The J gene is TRBJ1-2, the V gene TRBV6-6, with a tentative D call TRBD1 (6 bases). Germline-derived CDR1 and CDR2 are MNHNY and SVGAGI (reference sequence). The CDR3 has 12 residues. The V end lost 6 bases, the J end lost 7 bases, and 12 bases lay between the germline ends.

This sequence joins TRBV5-1 and TRBJ2-3; a possible D gene is TRBD2 (6 bases). This CDR3 has 16 residues. Germline lookup yields CDR1 SGHRS and CDR2 YFSETQ. V shed 2 bases and J shed 4 bases, with 17 bases lying between them. Here the CDR3 DNA reads TGCGCCAGCAGCTTTTCGTCTGCGGGACGTTCAGATACGCAGTATTTT. Its translation: CASSFSSAGRSDTQYF.

The rearrangement uses TRBV19 and TRBJ2-1; 8 bases are a match to TRBD2. V lost 3 bases and J lost 3; bases outside the gene matches: 7. CDR1 and CDR2 (germline): LNHDA, SQIVND (reference sequence). The CDR3 runs 16 residues. The CDR3 sequence: CASSIDLAGNYNEQFF. The CDR3 nucleotides read TGTGCCAGTAGTATTGATTTAGCGGGAAACTACAATGAGCAGTTCTTC.

This chain uses TRBV10-3 with TRBJ2-1; 14 nucleotides agree with TRBD2. J gave up 3 bases and V 6 bases, and 13 bases lay outside the gene matches. CDR1 is ENHRY and CDR2 is SYGVKD in the germline V gene. There are 19 residues in the CDR3. The CDR3 protein is CAISEGLAGERAFYNEQFF. CDR3 DNA: TGTGCCATCAGCGAGGGACTAGCGGGAGAAAGGGCCTTCTACAATGAGCAGTTCTTC.

The chain carries TRBV11-2 and TRBJ2-3; tentative D call: TRBD1 (5 bases). V lost 3 bases and J 6 bases, leaving 22 bases between the germline ends. CDR3 size: 17 residues. In germline, CDR1 is SGHAT, CDR2 FQNNGV. In nucleotides, the CDR3 is TGTGCCAGCAGCTTTTTCCGATTGAAGGACAAGGAGGATACGCAGTATTTT. Encoded protein: CASSFFRLKDKEDTQYF.

V gene TRBV5-1 combines with J gene TRBJ2-5; 10 nucleotides line up with TRBD2. The CDR3 length is 16 residues. Germline CDR1 SGHRS, CDR2 YFSETQ. The trim removed 2 bases at V and 2 bases at J, leaving 6 bases unmatched. CDR3 residues: CASSFSSGGHQETQYF. CDR3 coding DNA: TGCGCCAGCAGCTTCTCTAGCGGGGGCCATCAAGAGACCCAGTACTTC.

This chain joins TRBV2 and TRBJ1-4; TRBD1 might be the D (5 bases). The germline V gene has CDR1 SNHLY and CDR2 FYNNEI. The CDR3 runs to 15 residues. V was cut by 7 bases and J by 4 bases, with 16 bases left in between. In nucleotides, the CDR3 is TGTGCCAGCACCAATTACCGGGACTTTAATGAAAAACTGTTTTTT. Its translation is CASTNYRDFNEKLFF.

The V call is TRBV5-4, the J call TRBJ2-3; TRBD2 aligns across 10 bases. The CDR3 sequence is 12 residues long. Trimming took 6 bases from V and 6 from J; bases not matched to a gene: 1. Looked up from germline, CDR1 is SGHNT and CDR2 is YYREEE (reference sequence). The CDR3 is CASKAGGDTQYF. The DNA for the CDR3 is TGTGCCAGCAAAGCGGGGGGGGATACGCAGTATTTT.

The chain uses TRBV29-1 and TRBJ1-5; maybe TRBD1 (6 bases). CDR1 and CDR2 from the germline V gene are SQVTM and ANQGSEA. This CDR3 region has 14 residues. V was clipped by 6 bases and J by 4 bases, with 16 bases between them. DNA for the CDR3: TGCAGCGTGTCCGCTCGGGGGGCTAATCAGCCCCAGCATTTT. Translated, it gives CSVSARGANQPQHF.